The sequence of this TCR beta chain was determined in a study of cytotoxic CD8 clonotypes in ibrutinib-treated CLL. Study-level points and caveats: In sustained-remission versus progressing patients, sampling times differed.

This clone appeared a few times. What it binds is unknown. This CDR3 region has 13 residues. V shed 1 base and J 8 bases; nucleotides not matched to a gene: 3. The germline CDR1 and CDR2 sequences are SGDLS and YYNGEE. Clones were sequenced by immunoSEQ multiplex PCR, and TCRdb holds only the in-frame ones, with some missing. The data show some 200,000 clones, with around 70% seen just once and around 15% held by the top ten. This specimen consisted of PBMCs, obtained after 24 months of ibrutinib treatment. This TCR came from a human donor with chronic lymphocytic leukemia. The chain links TRBV9 to TRBJ1-1, with TRBD1 matching 9 bases. CDR3 sequence reads: CASSVRGQGEAFF. In nucleotides, the CDR3 is TGTGCCAGCAGCGTAAGAGGACAGGGGGAAGCTTTCTTT.